The 10 T cell receptor beta chains below come from one sample, sequenced in a study of blood T cell repertoires in COVID-19. Generated by immunoSEQ multiplex PCR, the TCRdb table keeps only in-frame clones and is missing some. The data show 250,000 to 400,000 clones, approximately 88% seen once. The sample was peripheral blood. These receptors came from a woman in her 30s with COVID-19, enrolled during active disease.

The rearrangement links TRBV19 to TRBJ1-6; maybe TRBD1 (6 bases). The CDR3 totals 18 residues. Between the trimmed V and J ends, which lost 0 bases and 8 bases, there was a span of 20 bases. Germline loops: CDR1 LNHDA, CDR2 SQIVND (reference sequence). The DNA of the CDR3 is TGTGCCAGTAGTATAGAGGCGGCAGGGGTGGTTGGGGATTCACCCCTCCACTTT. The encoded protein is CASSIEAAGVVGDSPLHF.

The chain carries TRBV7-8 and TRBJ1-4, with 7 bases identical to TRBD1. The CDR3 is 15 amino acids. Germline CDR1 is SGHVS and CDR2 is FQNEAQ. V lost 2 bases to trimming and J lost 2 bases; unmatched junction nucleotides: 2. The DNA for the CDR3 is TGTGCCAGCAGCTTAAACAGGGGCACTAATGAAAAACTGTTTTTT. Protein product: CASSLNRGTNEKLFF.

The chain joins TRBV6-5 to TRBJ1-1; D possibly corresponds to TRBD1 (6 bases). Deletions cut 3 bases from V and 5 bases from J, with 16 bases between. This CDR3 has 15 residues. CDR1 is MNHEY and CDR2 is SVGAGI in the germline V gene. The CDR3 DNA follows: TGTGCCAGCAGTTATCAAACAGGGCGTGGAACTGAAGCTTTCTTT. Protein product: CASSYQTGRGTEAFF.

The chain is built from TRBV11-2 and TRBJ1-1; D not certain. V was shortened by 2 bases and J by 4 bases, with 17 bases between the two germline ends. Germline lookup yields CDR1 SGHAT and CDR2 FQNNGV. This CDR3 comprises 16 residues. The CDR3 sequence: CASSLNEWRVRTEAFF. The CDR3 nucleotides are TGTGCCAGCAGCTTAAATGAGTGGAGGGTTCGCACTGAAGCTTTCTTT.

The genes are TRBV5-1 and TRBJ1-5; 7 positions agree with TRBD1. Per the germline V gene, CDR1 is SGHRS and CDR2 is YFSETQ. V lost 4 bases to trimming and J lost 6 bases; unmatched junction nucleotides: 7. CDR3 length: 14 amino acids. The CDR3 DNA sequence: TGCGCCAGCAGCCCCGACAGGGCGGGTCAGCCCCAGCATTTT. It translates to CASSPDRAGQPQHF.

This clone was detected a few times. V usage is TRBV27 and J usage is TRBJ2-7; maybe TRBD1 (5 bases). Germline-derived CDR1 and CDR2 are MNHEY and SMNVEV (reference sequence). CDR3 length: 15 amino acids. V was trimmed by 3 bases and J by 2 bases, leaving 14 bases between them. CDR3 protein: CASSLGQATAYEQYF. As DNA, the CDR3 is TGTGCCAGCAGTTTGGGGCAGGCCACAGCCTACGAGCAGTACTTC.

The chain is built from TRBV28 and TRBJ2-2; no firm D call. The CDR3 is 12 residues long. The V and J ends lost 5 bases and 4 bases respectively, with 5 bases between them. Germline CDR1 is MDHEN and CDR2 is SYDVKM. CDR3 protein: CASSEITGELFF. Written as DNA, the CDR3 is TGTGCCAGCAGTGAGATCACCGGGGAGCTGTTTTTT.

The V gene is TRBV9, the J gene TRBJ2-1, with TRBD2 matching 9 bases. The ends lost 2 bases at V and 4 bases at J; junction bases unmatched: 7. The CDR3 contains 16 residues. In germline, CDR1 is SGDLS, CDR2 YYNGEE. The CDR3 loop reads CASSVGGGATYNEQFF. CDR3 in DNA: TGTGCCAGCAGCGTTGGCGGGGGGGCCACTTACAATGAGCAGTTCTTC.

This sequence joins TRBV29-1 and TRBJ1-5; D not resolved. Germline values: CDR1 SQVTM, CDR2 ANQGSEA. V lost 3 bases, J lost 6 bases, and 9 bases lay in between. The CDR3 sequence is 12 residues long. This CDR3 is CSVEEAGQPQHF. DNA of the CDR3: TGCAGCGTTGAGGAAGCGGGTCAGCCCCAGCATTTT. Full variable domain (missing parts from reference TRBV29-1 and TRBJ1-5): SAVISQKPSRDICQRGTSLTIQCQVDSQVTMMFWYRQQPGQSLTLIATANQGSEATYESGFVIDKFPISRPNLTFSTLTVSNMSPEDSSIYLCSVEEAGQPQHFGDGTRLSIL.

The chain joins TRBV2 to TRBJ2-4; possibly TRBD2 for D (5 bases). The CDR3 extends over 13 amino acids. V was clipped by 6 bases and J by 0 bases, with 6 bases between them. Germline-derived CDR1 and CDR2 are SNHLY and FYNNEI. CDR3 protein: CASSREAKNIQYF. For the CDR3, the DNA is TGTGCCAGCAGCCGGGAAGCCAAAAACATTCAGTACTTC.